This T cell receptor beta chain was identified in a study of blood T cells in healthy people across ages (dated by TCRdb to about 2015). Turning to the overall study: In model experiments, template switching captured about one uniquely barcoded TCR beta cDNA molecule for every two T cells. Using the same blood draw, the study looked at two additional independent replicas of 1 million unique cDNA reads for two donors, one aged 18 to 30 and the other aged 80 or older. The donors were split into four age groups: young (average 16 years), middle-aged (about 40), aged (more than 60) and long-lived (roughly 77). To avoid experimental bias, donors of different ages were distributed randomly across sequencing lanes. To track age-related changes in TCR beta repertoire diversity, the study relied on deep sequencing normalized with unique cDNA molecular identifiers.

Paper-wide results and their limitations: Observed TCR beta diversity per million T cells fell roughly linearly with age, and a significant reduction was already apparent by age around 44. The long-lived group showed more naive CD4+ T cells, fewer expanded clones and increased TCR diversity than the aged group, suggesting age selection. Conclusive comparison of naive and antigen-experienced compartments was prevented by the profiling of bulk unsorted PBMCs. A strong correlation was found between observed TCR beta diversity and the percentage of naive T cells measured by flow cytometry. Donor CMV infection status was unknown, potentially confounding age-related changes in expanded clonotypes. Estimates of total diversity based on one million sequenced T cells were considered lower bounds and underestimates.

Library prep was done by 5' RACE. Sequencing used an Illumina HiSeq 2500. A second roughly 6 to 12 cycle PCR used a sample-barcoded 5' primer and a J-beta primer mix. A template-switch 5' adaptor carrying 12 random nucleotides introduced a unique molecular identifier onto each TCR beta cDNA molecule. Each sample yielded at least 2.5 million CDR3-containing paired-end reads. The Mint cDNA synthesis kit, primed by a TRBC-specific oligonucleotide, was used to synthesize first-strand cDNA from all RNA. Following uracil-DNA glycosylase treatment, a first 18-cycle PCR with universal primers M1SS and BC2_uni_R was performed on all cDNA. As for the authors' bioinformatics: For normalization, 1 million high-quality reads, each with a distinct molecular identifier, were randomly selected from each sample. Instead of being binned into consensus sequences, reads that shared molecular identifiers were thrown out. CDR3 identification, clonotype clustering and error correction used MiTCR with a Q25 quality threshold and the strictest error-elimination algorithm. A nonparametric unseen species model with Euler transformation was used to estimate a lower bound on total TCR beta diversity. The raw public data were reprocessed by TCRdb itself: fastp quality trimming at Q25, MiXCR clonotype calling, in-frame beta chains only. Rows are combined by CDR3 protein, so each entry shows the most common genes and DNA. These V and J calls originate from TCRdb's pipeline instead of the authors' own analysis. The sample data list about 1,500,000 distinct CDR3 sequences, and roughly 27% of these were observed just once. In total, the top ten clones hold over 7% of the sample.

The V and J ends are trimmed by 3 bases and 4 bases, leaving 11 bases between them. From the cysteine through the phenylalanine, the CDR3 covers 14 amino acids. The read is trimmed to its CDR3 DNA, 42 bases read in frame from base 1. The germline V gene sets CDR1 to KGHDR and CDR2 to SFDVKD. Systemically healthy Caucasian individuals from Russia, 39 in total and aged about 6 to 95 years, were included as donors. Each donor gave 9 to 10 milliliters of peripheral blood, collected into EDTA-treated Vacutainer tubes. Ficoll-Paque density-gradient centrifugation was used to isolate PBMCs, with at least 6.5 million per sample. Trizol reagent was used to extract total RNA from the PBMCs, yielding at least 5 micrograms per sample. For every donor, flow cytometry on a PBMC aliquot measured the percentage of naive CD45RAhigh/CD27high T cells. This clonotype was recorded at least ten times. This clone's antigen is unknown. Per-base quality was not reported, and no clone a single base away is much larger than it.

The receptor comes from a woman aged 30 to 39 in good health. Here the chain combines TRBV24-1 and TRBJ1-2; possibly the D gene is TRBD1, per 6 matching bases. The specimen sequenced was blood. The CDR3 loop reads CATSDPDSSYGYTF. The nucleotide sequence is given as TGTGCCACCAGTGATCCGGACAGCAGCTATGGCTACACCTTC.